The 18 T cell receptor beta chains below come from one sample, sequenced in a study of metastatic and nonmetastatic thyroid tumors. Each patient came to thyroid surgery without any prior treatment (of any kind). TCRdb re-called clones from the PCR reads using MiXCR. The data contain under 20,000 clones, under 30% of them singletons. The sample comprised tumor tissue. The receptors were gathered from a female donor with papillary thyroid cancer or a benign thyroid nodule (not recorded which). Some clones in this sample may be carry-over from other donors' samples.

This clone was counted ten times or more. The chain uses TRBV5-1 and TRBJ1-2; D may be TRBD1 (5 bases). From germline, CDR1 is SGHRS and CDR2 YFSETQ. This CDR3 region has 14 residues. V lost 0 bases and J 3 bases, leaving 9 bases between the germline ends. The CDR3 DNA sequence: TGCGCCAGCAGCTTGGGCGGGGGAGACTATGGCTACACCTTC. Its translation: CASSLGGGDYGYTF.

This clone was detected a few times. This rearrangement joins TRBV5-5 to TRBJ1-1; 12 bases fit TRBD1. Germline CDR1 reads SGHKS; CDR2 reads YYEKEE (reference sequence). Trimming removed 4 bases from V and 0 bases from J; junction bases left unmatched: 4. The CDR3 loop spans 16 amino acids. CDR3 amino acids: CASSTGTGGMNTEAFF. CDR3 DNA: TGTGCCAGCAGCACCGGGACAGGGGGCATGAACACTGAAGCTTTCTTT.

The V gene is TRBV5-1, the J gene TRBJ1-2, with 9 nucleotides matching TRBD1. Germline lookup yields CDR1 SGHRS and CDR2 YFSETQ. Trimming cost V 4 bases and J 2 bases; bases outside gene matches: 6. This CDR3 is 15 amino acids long. CDR3 coding DNA: TGCGCCAGCAGCGGGGGACAGGGAGGGAACTATGGCTACACCTTC. Translation gives CASSGGQGGNYGYTF.

This chain uses TRBV9 with TRBJ1-1; 7 bases line up with TRBD1. CDR1 and CDR2 from the germline V gene are SGDLS and YYNGEE. CDR3 length equals 15 residues. Trimming at V came to 4 bases and at J to 1 base, leaving 7 bases not matched to a gene. The CDR3 spells CASSRQGHRNTEAFF. As DNA, the CDR3 is TGTGCCAGCAGCAGACAGGGACACAGGAACACTGAAGCTTTCTTT.

This clone appeared many times. V is TRBV6-1 and J is TRBJ2-1, with 14 nucleotides matching TRBD2. The CDR3 is 16 amino acids. The trim removed 4 bases at V and 9 bases at J, leaving 8 bases unmatched. Germline V CDR1 and CDR2: MNHNS, SASEGT. The CDR3 DNA reads as TGTGCCAGCAGTGGTGGGACTAGCGGGAGAGTCGGTGAGCAGTTCTTC. Translating it yields CASSGGTSGRVGEQFF.

This clone appeared a few times. The rearrangement joins TRBV6-2 or TRBV6-3 to TRBJ2-7; a weak D match, TRBD1 (7 bases). The V gene's germline CDR1 is MNHEY and CDR2 SVGEGT. The V and J ends lost 8 bases and 3 bases respectively, with 11 bases between them. The CDR3 is 12 residues long. The CDR3 protein is CASAGTVYEQYF. The DNA of the CDR3 is TGTGCCAGCGCGGGGACAGTCTACGAGCAGTACTTC.

The chain carries TRBV20-1 and TRBJ1-5; 12 bases align to TRBD1. Trimming took 0 bases from V and 1 from J; bases not matched to a gene: 7. CDR3 length equals 18 residues. Germline lookup yields CDR1 DFQATT and CDR2 SNEGSKA (reference sequence). The CDR3 DNA reads TGCAGTGCTAGAGAGGGGACAGGGGGCGATCGGAGCAATCAGCCCCAGCATTTT. It encodes CSAREGTGGDRSNQPQHF.

There are a few counts of this clone. V is TRBV28 and J is TRBJ1-6; D remains unclear. The CDR3 totals 14 residues. V was cut by 9 bases and J by 8 bases, with 17 bases left in between. The V gene's germline CDR1 is MDHEN and CDR2 SYDVKM. This chain's CDR3 is CASTNTRVDSPLHF. Written as DNA, the CDR3 is TGTGCCAGTACTAATACACGCGTGGATTCACCCCTCCACTTT.

This clone was counted many times. The rearrangement joins TRBV6-5 to TRBJ1-2; D not certain. V was clipped by 2 bases and J by 8 bases, with 15 bases between them. Germline CDR1 is MNHEY and CDR2 is SVGAGI. The CDR3 is 14 residues long. The CDR3 here is CASSYDRQLGGYTF. CDR3 DNA: TGTGCCAGCAGTTACGATAGACAACTGGGAGGCTACACCTTC.

This clone was counted only a few times. This chain joins TRBV20-1 and TRBJ2-7, with a tentative D call TRBD1 (5 bases). CDR3 length: 13 residues. Germline-derived CDR1 and CDR2 are DFQATT and SNEGSKA (reference sequence). Trimming took 7 bases from V and 6 from J, leaving 19 bases between them. The CDR3 region is CSGGPGSIVEQYF. In DNA form, the CDR3 reads TGCAGTGGGGGCCCCGGCTCCATCGTCGAGCAGTACTTC.

This clone showed up many times. V usage is TRBV5-1 and J usage is TRBJ1-1; D perhaps matches TRBD1 (5 bases). CDR3 length: 13 amino acids. The V gene lost 3 bases and the J gene lost 8 bases, with 14 bases spanning the gap. In germline, CDR1 is SGHRS, CDR2 YFSETQ. This chain's CDR3 is CASSWWGPKEAFF. The CDR3 DNA sequence: TGCGCCAGCAGCTGGTGGGGCCCAAAAGAAGCTTTCTTT. The entire variable domain, with the rest obtained from reference TRBV5-1 and TRBJ1-1, is as follows: KAGVTQTPRYLIKTRGQQVTLSCSPISGHRSVSWYQQTPGQGLQFLFEYFSETQRNKGNFPGRFSGRQFSNSRSEMNVSTLELGDSALYLCASSWWGPKEAFFGQGTRLTVV.

This sequence joins TRBV19 and TRBJ1-5; the match to TRBD1 covers 7 bases. The CDR3 runs to 14 residues. CDR1 LNHDA and CDR2 SQIVND come from the germline V gene (reference sequence). Trimming cost V 8 bases and J 4 bases; bases outside gene matches: 8. Here the CDR3 DNA reads TGTGCCAGTTGTAGGGGGCGGACGAATCAGCCCCAGCATTTT. As protein: CASCRGRTNQPQHF.

By share, this clone ranks as medium-sized (0.01 to 0.1%). The chain carries TRBV27 and TRBJ2-7; 11 nucleotides line up with TRBD1. V shed 4 bases and J 7 bases; nucleotides not matched to a gene: 6. The CDR3 length is 14 residues. CDR1 MNHEY and CDR2 SMNVEV come from the germline V gene (reference sequence). CDR3 loop: CASSWDRGSGEQYF. The DNA for the CDR3 is TGTGCCAGCAGTTGGGACAGGGGGTCGGGGGAGCAGTACTTC.

This clone was observed a handful of times. The chain recombines TRBV28 with TRBJ1-6; tentatively, D is TRBD1 (6 bases). The CDR3 covers 13 residues. Trimming pared 7 bases from V and 7 bases from J, leaving 11 bases between. The germline V gene has CDR1 MDHEN and CDR2 SYDVKM. CDR3 protein: CASMTGWNSPLHF. CDR3 DNA: TGTGCCAGCATGACAGGTTGGAATTCACCCCTCCACTTT.

In this sample, this clone turned up a few times. The chain carries TRBV11-1 and TRBJ2-7; 9 nucleotides line up with TRBD2. This CDR3 has 16 amino acids. V trimming: 3 bases; J trimming: 0 bases; junction bases outside the gene matches: 6. CDR1 is SGHAT and CDR2 is FQDESV in the germline V gene (reference sequence). This CDR3 reads CASSLWLAGCSYEQYF. The DNA for the CDR3 is TGTGCCAGCAGCTTGTGGCTAGCGGGGTGCTCCTACGAGCAGTACTTC.

The table lists this clone with many counts. This chain connects TRBV20-1 to TRBJ1-6; a possible D gene is TRBD1 (6 bases). CDR1 and CDR2 (germline): DFQATT, SNEGSKA (reference sequence). The CDR3 has 12 amino acids. DNA of the CDR3: TGCAGCGTGGGGACACCGAATTCACCCCTCCACTTT. It encodes CSVGTPNSPLHF.

V usage is TRBV12-3 or TRBV12-4 and J usage is TRBJ2-1; 11 bases map to TRBD2. CDR3 length: 15 amino acids. Trimming took 5 bases from V and 4 from J; bases not matched to a gene: 4. The CDR3, as DNA: TGTGCCAGCAGTCACACTAGCGGGAGTTACAATGAGCAGTTCTTC. Its protein product is CASSHTSGSYNEQFF.

This clone came up many times. The V gene is TRBV5-6, the J gene TRBJ1-2, with D unresolved. CDR3 length equals 15 residues. The germline V gene encodes CDR1 SGHDT and CDR2 YYEEEE. The V gene lost 3 bases and the J gene lost 3 bases, with 15 bases spanning the gap. Here the CDR3 reads CASSSPREVYYGYTF. The CDR3 bases are TGTGCCAGCAGCTCCCCCCGGGAAGTCTACTATGGCTACACCTTC.